The entry below describes one T cell receptor beta chain. Under the authors' procedure: Nucleated cell number was recorded as an estimate derived from reference gene primer amplification. Assay: immunoSEQ multiplex PCR; the TCRdb copy retains only in-frame clones and omits some. V and J calls plus clone size are reproduced from that table; the DNA served to infer D and trimming. The sample carries 95,000 to 150,000 clones, around 83% recorded once. The CDR3 runs to 15 residues. The germline CDR1 and CDR2 sequences are SGHDT and YYEEEE. The V gene end was trimmed by 8 bases and the J gene end by 5 bases; junction bases not matched to a gene: 13. The data derive from a study of blood T cell repertoires in COVID-19. The wider study: The United States, Italy and Spain were the sources of the acute and convalescent COVID-19 samples. In each case, the material was cDNA or gDNA derived from T cells, B-cell-depleted T cells, or PBMCs.

Cohort assignment relied on participant-reported clinical history. The rearrangement joins TRBV5-6 to TRBJ1-1; 9 bases line up with TRBD1. Specimen: PBMCs or T cells enriched from blood (not recorded which). This sequence originates from a woman between 25 and 40 years old who had recovered from COVID-19. Here the CDR3 reads CASTRDREVRTEAFF. CDR3 sequence (DNA): TGTGCCAGTACCCGGGACAGGGAAGTGAGGACTGAAGCTTTCTTT. The variable domain in full, with the rest retrieved from reference TRBV5-6 and TRBJ1-1, is DAGVTQSPTHLIKTRGQQVTLRCSPKSGHDTVSWYQQALGQGPQFIFQYYEEEERQRGNFPDRFSGHQFPNYSSELNVNALLLGDSALYLCASTRDREVRTEAFFGQGTRLTVV.